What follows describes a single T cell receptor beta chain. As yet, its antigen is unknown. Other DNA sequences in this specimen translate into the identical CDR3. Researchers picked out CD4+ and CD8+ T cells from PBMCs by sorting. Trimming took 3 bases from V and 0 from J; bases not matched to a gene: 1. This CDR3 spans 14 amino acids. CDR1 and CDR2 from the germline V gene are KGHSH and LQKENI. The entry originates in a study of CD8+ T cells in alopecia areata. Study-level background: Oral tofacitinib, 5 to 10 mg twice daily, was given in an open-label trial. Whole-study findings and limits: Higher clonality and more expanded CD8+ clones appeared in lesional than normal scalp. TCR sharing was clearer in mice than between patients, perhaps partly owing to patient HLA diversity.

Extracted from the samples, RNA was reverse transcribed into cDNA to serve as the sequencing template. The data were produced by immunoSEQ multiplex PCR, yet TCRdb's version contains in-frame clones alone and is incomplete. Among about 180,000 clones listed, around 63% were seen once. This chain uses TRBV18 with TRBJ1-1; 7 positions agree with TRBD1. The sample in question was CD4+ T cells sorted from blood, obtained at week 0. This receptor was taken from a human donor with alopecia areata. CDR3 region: CASSPGTVNTEAFF. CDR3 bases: TGTGCCAGCTCACCCGGGACAGTGAACACTGAAGCTTTCTTT.